A selection of T cell receptor beta chains follows, all from one sample in a study of blood T cell repertoires in COVID-19. Method: immunoSEQ multiplex PCR; TCRdb's copy keeps in-frame clones and lacks some. The sample holds fewer than 250,000 clones, about 90% seen once. The specimen was peripheral blood. The receptors come from an older woman with acute or convalescent COVID-19. CDR3s include the opening cysteine and the closing phenylalanine or tryptophan. D genes are given only for firm matches. Expanded clones are given a class, and other clones once, few, many or no size at all.

>TRBJ1-1|-|TRBV5-4|TRBD1
TGTGCCAGCAGCTTGCCAGGGGGCCGGAACACTGAAGCTTTCTTT
CASSLPGGRNTEAFF
>TRBJ1-5|-|TRBV6-1|-
TGTGCCAGCAGGGACGAGAGGAGGGGCCAGCCCCAGCATTTT
CASRDERRGQPQHF
>TRBJ1-2|-|TRBV6-5|TRBD1
TGTGCCAGCAGTTACTCGAGAGACAGGGTTACTGGCTACACCTTC
CASSYSRDRVTGYTF
>TRBJ2-5|-|TRBV18|-
TGTGCCAGCTCACCACAGGCAGGGTATCAAGAGACCCAGTACTTC
CASSPQAGYQETQYF
>TRBJ1-5|-|TRBV6-5|-
TGTGCCAGCATACCACAAGTGAACGATCAGCCCCAGCATTTT
CASIPQVNDQPQHF
>TRBJ2-7|-|TRBV28|TRBD1
TGTGCCAGCACCACTTTTGGGACAGGGGGCTACGAGCAGTACTTC
CASTTFGTGGYEQYF
>TRBJ1-6|-|TRBV9|-
TGTGCCAGCAGCCCCCGTGAGCAGCGGGGAGGTAATTCACCCCTCCACTTT
CASSPREQRGGNSPLHF
>TRBJ1-1|-|TRBV21-1|-
TGTGCCAGCCTGAAGGTGGACTCGGCAGGGGTGTTGGAGTTGAACACTGAAGCTTTCTTT
CASLKVDSAGVLELNTEAFF
>TRBJ1-5|-|TRBV13|-
TGTGCCAGCAGCCTTCGGGGTCAGCCCCAGCATTTT
CASSLRGQPQHF
>TRBJ2-1|few|TRBV5-4|TRBD1
TGTGCCAGCAGATTTGGACAGGGGGTCGGTGAGCAGTTCTTC
CASRFGQGVGEQFF
>TRBJ1-5|-|TRBV29-1|TRBD1
TGCAGCGTTGTCCGGGACAGTCCCAGGCAGCCCCAGCATTTT
CSVVRDSPRQPQHF
>TRBJ1-3|-|TRBV6-5|-
TGTGCCAGCAGTTACTCTTGGACTCGCGGAAACACCATATATTTT
CASSYSWTRGNTIYF
>TRBJ2-2|-|TRBV19|TRBD1
TGTGCCAGTTGTCCAGGGGGAACCGGGGAGCTGTTTTTT
CASCPGGTGELFF
>TRBJ2-1|-|TRBV5-6|-
TGTGCCAGCAGCTTGGGAAGATCCAGGGTCAATGAGCAGTTCTTC
CASSLGRSRVNEQFF
>TRBJ1-5|-|TRBV6-5|-
TGTGCCAGCATGCCCGGGGATAGTGGCAATCAGCCCCAGCATTTT
CASMPGDSGNQPQHF
>TRBJ1-2|-|TRBV29-1|TRBD1
TGCAGCGGTGGGACAGGAACCTATGGCTACACCTTC
CSGGTGTYGYTF
>TRBJ2-5|-|TRBV11-2|TRBD2
TGTGCCAGCAGCTTCCTTCAGGGACTAGCAAACCAAGAGACCCAGTACTTC
CASSFLQGLANQETQYF
>TRBJ2-5|-|TRBV19|-
TGTGCCAGTAGTGGGGGAGGGGGAGATGGGTTGGAGACCCAGTACTTC
CASSGGGGDGLETQYF
>TRBJ2-5|-|TRBV10-1|TRBD2
TGCGCCAGCAGTGATAGCGGGGGGAAAGAGACCCAGTACTTC
CASSDSGGKETQYF
>TRBJ2-1|-|TRBV27|-
TGTGCCAGCAGTCCCCGGACATACGCACTTAAGCAGTTCTTC
CASSPRTYALKQFF
>TRBJ2-5|-|TRBV19|-
TGTGCCAGTAGTGCCTTAGGCGGAGAGACCCAGTACTTC
CASSALGGETQYF
>TRBJ1-1|-|TRBV6-5|TRBD1
TGTGCCAGCAGAAGCGACAGGGGGCTGTTCACTGAAGCTTTCTTT
CASRSDRGLFTEAFF
>TRBJ2-1|-|TRBV5-1|-
TGCGCCAGCAGCTTGGCCCCAGACTACAATGAGCAGTTCTTC
CASSLAPDYNEQFF
>TRBJ1-3|-|TRBV9|-
TGTGCCAGCAGCGTAGAAGACGGACTAGCTGGAAACACCATATATTTT
CASSVEDGLAGNTIYF
>TRBJ1-2|-|TRBV28|-
TGTGCCAGCTCTTCCCCAGGCCGGGGAGGCTACACCTTC
CASSSPGRGGYTF
>TRBJ1-3|-|TRBV28|TRBD1
TGTGCCAGCAGTTTCTTAGGGACAGGGGGCGACACCATATATTTT
CASSFLGTGGDTIYF
>TRBJ2-1|-|TRBV5-1|TRBD2
TGCGCCAGCAGCCAACTCGGCGGGGGGGCAAATGAGCAGTTCTTC
CASSQLGGGANEQFF
>TRBJ1-2|-|TRBV6-2/TRBV6-3|-
TGTGCCAGCAGTTCCGACAGTTATGGCTACACCTTC
CASSSDSYGYTF
>TRBJ1-2|-|TRBV5-4|-
TGTGCCAGCAGCCCGACAGGTTACTATGGCTACACCTTC
CASSPTGYYGYTF
>TRBJ2-7|-|TRBV19|TRBD1
TGTGCCAGTAGTCCGACAGGGACAGCCGAGCAGTACTTC
CASSPTGTAEQYF
>TRBJ2-3|-|TRBV10-1|-
TGCGCCAGCGACATGGGGGGTTGCACAGATACGCAGTATTTT
CASDMGGCTDTQYF
>TRBJ1-1|-|TRBV6-2/TRBV6-3|TRBD1
TGTGCCAGCAGTCCCCGGACAGGGATGAACACTGAAGCTTTCTTT
CASSPRTGMNTEAFF
>TRBJ2-1|-|TRBV3-1/TRBV3-2|-
TGTGCCAGCAGCCAAGTGTATGTGGGCCGTGAGCAGTTCTTC
CASSQVYVGREQFF
>TRBJ2-2|-|TRBV19|-
TGTGCCAGTAGCTCCTCAGCAGGGACCGGGGAGCTGTTTTTT
CASSSSAGTGELFF
>TRBJ1-2|few|TRBV30|TRBD1
TGTGCCTGGAGTGGGATAGAACAGGGGCCAAGGGGCTACACCTTC
CAWSGIEQGPRGYTF
>TRBJ1-5|-|TRBV4-1|-
TGCGCCAGCAGCCATCAGGGTGTCGGGAATCAGCCCCAGCATTTT
CASSHQGVGNQPQHF
>TRBJ2-7|-|TRBV4-3|-
TGCGCCAGCAGCCAAGATAACTCCTACGAGCAGTACTTC
CASSQDNSYEQYF
>TRBJ1-2|-|TRBV12-2|-
TGTGCAAGTCGCTTAGCCAGGCGGACACAGGCGCACTATGGCTACACCTTC
CASRLARRTQAHYGYTF
>TRBJ2-6|-|TRBV3-1/TRBV3-2|-
TGTGCCAGCAGCCAAAGTACAGCTGGGGCCAACGTCCTGACTTTC
CASSQSTAGANVLTF
>TRBJ2-3|-|TRBV28|TRBD2
TGTGCCAGCAAACAAGCGGGGCAAGCAGATACGCAGTATTTT
CASKQAGQADTQYF
>TRBJ2-7|-|TRBV6-5|-
TGTGCCGTCCGGGATCAGAGGGGGAGGGCCTACGAGCAGTACTTC
CAVRDQRGRAYEQYF
>TRBJ2-3|-|TRBV6-4|TRBD2
TGTGCCAGCAGTGACTCAAGCGGGGCTGGGACAGATACGCAGTATTTT
CASSDSSGAGTDTQYF
>TRBJ1-4|-|TRBV5-5|TRBD1
TGTGCCAGCAGCTTGCCAGGGGGCGGAAAACTGTTTTTT
CASSLPGGGKLFF
>TRBJ1-6|-|TRBV7-2|TRBD1
TGTGCCAGCAGGTTGACAGGGGAGTTGGGAAATTCACCCCTCCACTTT
CASRLTGELGNSPLHF
>TRBJ1-1|-|TRBV28|TRBD1
TGTGCCAGCCCCTCTACGGGACAGAGCCCTGAAGCTTTCTTT
CASPSTGQSPEAFF
>TRBJ1-3|once|TRBV20-1|TRBD1
TGCAGTGCTAGTTCCGGGACAGGGGGTATCTCCATATATTTT
CSASSGTGGISIYF
>TRBJ1-2|once|TRBV5-8|TRBD1
TGTGCCAGCAGCCCAGGGGGCATCACGGGCGGCTACACCTTC
CASSPGGITGGYTF
>TRBJ1-4|-|TRBV5-1|-
TGCGCCAGCAGCCCGGGGACAATTGAAAAACTGTTTTTT
CASSPGTIEKLFF
>TRBJ1-1|-|TRBV7-9|TRBD1
TGTGCCAGCAGCTTAACGACAGGGCAGGAAGCTTTCTTT
CASSLTTGQEAFF
>TRBJ2-7|-|TRBV10-3|TRBD1
TGTGCCATCAGACGGGACAGGGTAAGCGAGCAGTACTTC
CAIRRDRVSEQYF
>TRBJ1-4|-|TRBV11-2|TRBD1
TGTGCCAGCAGACCGACAGGGGGCTTCGAAAAACTGTTTTTT
CASRPTGGFEKLFF
>TRBJ1-1|-|TRBV19|-
TGTGCCAGTAGTTGGCAGGCGAACACTGAAGCTTTCTTT
CASSWQANTEAFF
>TRBJ2-1|-|TRBV15|-
TGTGCCACCAGCAGAACGACGGGCTCCTACAATGAGCAGTTCTTC
CATSRTTGSYNEQFF
>TRBJ2-2|-|TRBV19|TRBD2
TGTGCCAGTAGTATACTAGCGGGGAGAAACACCGGGGAGCTGTTTTTT
CASSILAGRNTGELFF
>TRBJ1-2|-|TRBV30|-
TGTGCCTGGAGTGTACTCGGAGGGAACGGCTACACCTTC
CAWSVLGGNGYTF